This T cell receptor beta chain was sequenced during a study of CD8 T cells in ankylosing spondylitis. Regarding the study as a whole: Previously reported in reactive arthritis synovial fluid and blood were some of the motif variants. Characteristic of ankylosing spondylitis blood, it appeared, was a TCR beta motif comprising about eight highly homologous variants.

Points on this clonotype: As yet, its antigen is unknown.

Via MiXCR, TCRdb re-called the 5' RACE reads, giving one row per CDR3 protein. This sample has approximately 540,000 distinct CDR3 sequences, with 10% to 15% found just once. Germline-derived CDR1 and CDR2 are MDHEN and SYDVKM. V lost 8 bases and J lost 3, with 10 bases in between. The CDR3 has 12 amino acids. The TCR was taken from a male donor with ankylosing spondylitis. V is TRBV28 and J is TRBJ1-1, with unresolved D. The sample taken for sequencing was blood, either unsorted or a sorted T cell fraction (not recorded which). This CDR3 reads CASQNFYTEAFF. CDR3 DNA sequence: TGTGCCAGCCAGAATTTTTACACTGAAGCTTTCTTT.